Listed here are 21 T cell receptor beta chains from one sample, sequenced in a study of T cell repertoires in cytomegalovirus infection. TCRdb itself ran the reads through MiXCR, one entry per CDR3 protein. The sample comprises more than 200,000 distinct CDR3 sequences, approximately 10% of which are singletons, and over 13% rests with the top ten. The material sequenced was PBMCs. The receptors derive from a human donor in good health (CMV status not recorded). Some clones in this sample may be carry-over from other donors' samples.

This clonotype has ten or more counts. The V and J genes are TRBV7-2 and TRBJ2-3; 8 bases line up with TRBD2. The CDR3 length is 17 residues. Germline CDR1 reads SGHTA; CDR2 reads FQGNSA. J was trimmed by 2 bases and V by 2 bases; bases with no gene match: 9. The CDR3 sequence: CASSLRGGSGATDTQYF. The DNA for the CDR3 is TGTGCCAGCAGCTTAAGGGGGGGTAGCGGGGCCACAGATACGCAGTATTTT.

The sample holds many counts of this clonotype. The chain is built from TRBV11-2 and TRBJ1-1, with 7 positions matching TRBD1. Germline CDR1 and CDR2: SGHAT and FQNNGV. This CDR3 has 14 residues. The junction had 7 bases not matched to a gene; V was cut back by 6 bases and J by 3 bases. DNA of the CDR3: TGTGCCAGCAGGGAATACAGGGGACACACTGAAGCTTTCTTT. This encodes CASREYRGHTEAFF.

The chain uses TRBV7-2 and TRBJ2-2; TRBD2 might be the D (5 bases). Germline V CDR1 and CDR2: SGHTA, FQGNSA. V was cut by 5 bases and J by 0 bases, with 10 bases left in between. CDR3 length: 15 residues. DNA for the CDR3: TGTGCCAGCAGCCGCAACGGGGCGAACACCGGGGAGCTGTTTTTT. Translation: CASSRNGANTGELFF.

This clonotype was picked up a small number of times. V and J are TRBV20-1 and TRBJ1-5; D possibly corresponds to TRBD1 (6 bases). The CDR3 spans 14 residues. Germline CDR1 and CDR2: DFQATT and SNEGSKA (reference sequence). Deletions cut 1 base from V and 4 bases from J, with 11 bases between. CDR3 bases: TGCAGTGCTAGAGTGACAGGCCCAAATCAGCCCCAGCATTTT. Protein product: CSARVTGPNQPQHF.

This clonotype was seen only a few times. The chain recombines TRBV28 with TRBJ1-2; D gene unclear. V was trimmed by 7 bases and J by 7 bases, leaving 13 bases between them. CDR3 length: 12 amino acids. Germline V gene sequence: CDR1 MDHEN, CDR2 SYDVKM. CDR3 coding DNA: TGTGCCAGCACCTCCTCATTGAGTGGCTACACCTTC. The encoded protein is CASTSSLSGYTF.

This chain links TRBV2 with TRBJ2-5; a possible D gene is TRBD2 (6 bases). The CDR3 has 16 residues. Per germline, CDR1 SNHLY and CDR2 FYNNEI. V dropped 8 bases and J dropped 5 bases, with 24 bases sitting between them. This CDR3 is CASAARASVSTETQYF. CDR3 in DNA: TGTGCCAGCGCCGCAAGGGCTAGCGTTAGTACGGAGACCCAGTACTTC. The full variable domain, rest sourced from reference TRBV2 and TRBJ2-5, is EPEVTQTPSHQVTQMGQEVILRCVPISNHLYFYWYRQILGQKVEFLVSFYNNEISEKSEIFDDQFSVERPDGSNFTLKIRSTKLEDSAMYFCASAARASVSTETQYFGPGTRLLVL.

This clonotype was detected once. The chain combines TRBV5-1 with TRBJ1-1, with a possible D match to TRBD1 (5 bases). Germline loops: CDR1 SGHRS, CDR2 YFSETQ. CDR3 size: 15 residues. Trimming left V 0 bases short and J 7 bases short, with 16 bases between. CDR3 amino acids: CASSLAVSRDHEAFF. DNA of the CDR3: TGCGCCAGCAGCTTGGCTGTGTCCAGGGACCATGAAGCTTTCTTT.

This clonotype was picked up many times. The gene calls are TRBV7-2 and TRBJ2-2; perhaps TRBD1 as D (6 bases). Per germline, CDR1 SGHTA and CDR2 FQGNSA. V dropped 3 bases and J dropped 0 bases, with 17 bases sitting between them. The CDR3 runs to 18 residues. The CDR3 protein is CASSLLGHQAANTGELFF. CDR3 sequence (DNA): TGTGCCAGCAGCTTGTTGGGACACCAAGCCGCGAACACCGGGGAGCTGTTTTTT.

This clonotype showed up many times. The DNA for the CDR3 is TGTGCCAGCAAATCCGGGGGACAGGGCGACGAAAAACTGTTTTTT. Encoded protein: CASKSGGQGDEKLFF. The chain has TRBV6-5 and TRBJ1-4; 9 nucleotides agree with TRBD1. CDR1 and CDR2 from the germline V gene are MNHEY and SVGAGI. The CDR3 runs to 15 residues. V dropped 7 bases and J dropped 8; count of bases not matched to a gene: 11.

The chain combines TRBV23-1 with TRBJ2-7, with TRBD2 matching over 10 bases. TRBV23-1 belongs to the ORF category, with a function that is uncertain. The CDR3 totals 15 residues. J gave up 5 bases and V 3 bases, and 7 bases lay outside the gene matches. For the CDR3, the DNA is TGCGCCAGCAGTCACTTACTAGCGGGAAGCGACGAGCAGTACTTC. Translated, it gives CASSHLLAGSDEQYF.

This clonotype appeared many times. The chain links TRBV7-6 to TRBJ1-1; 9 positions agree with TRBD1. Trimming removed 5 bases from V and 4 bases from J; junction bases left unmatched: 8. In germline, CDR1 is SGHVS, CDR2 FNYEAQ. CDR3 length: 15 residues. CDR3 amino acids: CASSAETGGGTEAFF. The DNA for the CDR3 is TGTGCCAGCAGCGCCGAAACAGGGGGCGGCACTGAAGCTTTCTTT.

V usage is TRBV12-3 or TRBV12-4 and J usage is TRBJ2-3; no definite D call. The CDR3 totals 11 residues. Trimming pared 6 bases from V and 8 bases from J, leaving 9 bases between. The chain's CDR3 is CASRKGGTQYF. CDR3 nucleotide sequence: TGTGCCAGCAGAAAGGGTGGTACGCAGTATTTT.

This clonotype was detected many times. The gene calls are TRBV28 and TRBJ1-5; maybe TRBD1 (5 bases). Trimming left V 7 bases short and J 1 base short, with 8 bases between. The CDR3 totals 13 residues. Germline CDR1 and CDR2: MDHEN and SYDVKM. CDR3 DNA sequence: TGTGCCAGCATTGGGGGGAGCAATCAGCCCCAGCATTTT. Translating gives CASIGGSNQPQHF.

This clonotype was counted many times. The chain combines TRBV6-1 with TRBJ1-2; possible D gene TRBD1, 5 bases. The CDR3 is made up of 12 amino acids. From germline, CDR1 is MNHNS and CDR2 SASEGT. Trimming shortened V by 7 bases and J by 6 bases, and 12 bases separated the two germline ends. The CDR3 sequence: CASTQRGDGYTF. The CDR3 region has the DNA TGTGCCAGCACCCAGAGAGGGGATGGCTACACCTTC.

A few counts support this clonotype. The V and J genes are TRBV6-6 and TRBJ2-2; 9 bases agree with TRBD1. Germline V gene sequence: CDR1 MNHNY, CDR2 SVGAGI (reference sequence). CDR3 length equals 15 residues. The junction had 9 bases not matched to a gene; V was cut back by 6 bases and J by 7 bases. Here the CDR3 DNA reads TGTGCCAGCAGGAAGAAACAGGGGGCGGTCGGGGAGCTGTTTTTT. Residues: CASRKKQGAVGELFF.

This clonotype showed up many times. The V gene is TRBV7-2, the J gene TRBJ2-7; TRBD1 matches 9 bases. CDR1 and CDR2 from the germline V gene are SGHTA and FQGNSA. The CDR3 loop spans 16 amino acids. With 2 bases clipped from V and 1 base from J, the junction kept 6 bases outside the gene matches. In nucleotides, the CDR3 is TGTGCCAGCAGCTTACGCTCCGGGACAGGGTCCTACGAGCAGTACTTC. Translated: CASSLRSGTGSYEQYF. Using reference TRBV7-2 and TRBJ2-7 for the parts outside the CDR3, the full variable domain is GAGVSQSPSNKVTEKGKDVELRCDPISGHTALYWYRQSLGQGLEFLIYFQGNSAPDKSGLPSDRFSAERTGGSVSTLTIQRTQQEDSAVYLCASSLRSGTGSYEQYFGPGTRLTVT.

The CDR3 is CASSFRGRGRTEAFF. In DNA, the CDR3 is TGTGCCAGCAGCTTCCGGGGTCGAGGGCGCACTGAAGCTTTCTTT. The V and J genes are TRBV7-2 and TRBJ1-1; D is unresolved. CDR1 is SGHTA, CDR2 FQGNSA, per germline. The ends were cut back, 3 bases at V and 4 bases at J, with 15 bases in the middle. CDR3 length: 15 residues.

This clonotype was counted between two and nine times. The chain couples TRBV20-1 to TRBJ1-5, with D possibly TRBD1 on 5 matching bases. The germline V and J ends were trimmed by 2 bases and 2 bases, with 16 bases remaining between them. CDR1 is DFQATT and CDR2 is SNEGSKA in the germline V gene (reference sequence). The CDR3 runs to 16 residues. The chain's CDR3 is CSARHVDRLGNQPQHF. CDR3 sequence (DNA): TGCAGTGCTAGACATGTAGACAGATTGGGCAATCAGCCCCAGCATTTT.

The rearrangement links TRBV20-1 to TRBJ1-2; a weak D match, TRBD1 (5 bases). Per the germline V gene, CDR1 is DFQATT and CDR2 is SNEGSKA (reference sequence). CDR3 length equals 12 residues. V shed 4 bases and J shed 3 bases, with 9 bases lying between them. The CDR3 DNA follows: TGCAGTGCTACAGGGATGGACTATGGCTACACCTTC. Residues: CSATGMDYGYTF.

This clonotype was counted at least ten times. The gene calls are TRBV7-2 and TRBJ1-1; possibly TRBD1 for D (5 bases). V gave up 4 bases and J gave up 6 bases, with 15 bases separating them. Germline CDR1 is SGHTA and CDR2 is FQGNSA. The CDR3 length is 14 residues. The CDR3 is CASSSRPREAEAFF. The DNA for the CDR3 is TGTGCCAGCAGCTCTAGGCCCAGGGAGGCTGAAGCTTTCTTT. The full variable domain, in which reference TRBV7-2 and TRBJ1-1 provide the parts outside the CDR3, is GAGVSQSPSNKVTEKGKDVELRCDPISGHTALYWYRQSLGQGLEFLIYFQGNSAPDKSGLPSDRFSAERTGGSVSTLTIQRTQQEDSAVYLCASSSRPREAEAFFGQGTRLTVV.

At least ten counts were recorded for this clonotype. The genes are TRBV7-2 and TRBJ2-7, with 10 positions matching TRBD1. J lost 3 bases, V lost 4 bases, and 9 bases had no gene match. CDR1 and CDR2 from the germline V gene are SGHTA and FQGNSA. This CDR3 has 16 amino acids. The CDR3 sequence: CASSSRTGGSSYEQYF. CDR3 in DNA: TGTGCCAGCAGCTCCAGGACAGGGGGAAGTAGCTACGAGCAGTACTTC.